A single sample is the source of the 16 T cell receptor beta chains below, sequenced in a study of shared clonotypes between healthy human individuals. Only CD45RO-negative cells positively selected for CCR7 counted as naive CD8 cells, so terminally differentiated effector memory CD45RA+ cells were excluded. Generated by immunoSEQ multiplex PCR, the TCRdb table keeps only in-frame clones and is missing some. Of 1.5 million to 2.5 million clones listed, about 95% are singletons. Sequencing was performed on naive CD8+ T cells sorted from blood. The receptors originated from a man aged 18 to 30 in good health.

The chain carries TRBV7-6 and TRBJ2-5; the D gene could be TRBD1 or TRBD2 (5 bases each). There are 16 residues in the CDR3. The V end lost 1 base, the J end lost 5 bases, and 17 bases lay between the germline ends. In germline, CDR1 is SGHVS, CDR2 FNYEAQ. Here the CDR3 DNA reads TGTGCCAGCAGCTTAGAAGGGACGGATCTCGCGGAGACCCAGTACTTC. Its translation is CASSLEGTDLAETQYF.

This chain uses TRBV11-2 with TRBJ2-7; TRBD2 might be the D (5 bases). The V gene's germline CDR1 is SGHAT and CDR2 FQNNGV. The CDR3 sequence is 14 residues long. V lost 3 bases and J 7 bases, leaving 16 bases between the germline ends. CDR3 residues: CASSFLPRGNEQYF. Here the CDR3 DNA reads TGTGCCAGCAGCTTCCTCCCGCGAGGGAATGAGCAGTACTTC.

The rearrangement uses TRBV4-1 and TRBJ2-7; 9 bases match TRBD1. This CDR3 has 16 amino acids. J was trimmed by 3 bases and V by 0 bases; bases with no gene match: 6. The germline V gene has CDR1 MGHRA and CDR2 YSYEKL. For the CDR3, the DNA is TGCGCCAGCAGCCAAGATAGAGCGGACAGGGGCTACGAGCAGTACTTC. Translation gives CASSQDRADRGYEQYF.

The rearrangement links TRBV11-2 to TRBJ2-7; no clear D. This CDR3 is built from 14 residues. Trimming took off 5 bases at V and 0 bases at J, with 11 bases between the two ends. Germline V gene data show CDR1 as SGHAT and CDR2 as FQNNGV. The CDR3 spells CASSGRTNSYEQYF. Here the CDR3 DNA reads TGTGCCAGCAGCGGACGGACCAACTCCTACGAGCAGTACTTC.

This clone appeared a single time. J is TRBJ1-6 and V is TRBV7-9; no clear D gene. This CDR3 spans 13 amino acids. Per germline, CDR1 SEHNR and CDR2 FQNEAQ (reference sequence). V was clipped by 1 base and J by 7 bases, with 5 bases between them. CDR3 sequence (DNA): TGTGCCAGCAGCTTAGAGGAAAATTCACCCCTCCACTTT. This gives the protein CASSLEENSPLHF.

This clone occurred a few times. The V and J genes are TRBV7-2 and TRBJ2-3, with D possibly matching TRBD2 (7 bases). Per germline, CDR1 SGHTA and CDR2 FQGNSA. Trimming stripped 4 bases from V and 6 bases from J, with 17 bases between. The CDR3 covers 15 residues. The CDR3 DNA sequence: TGTGCCAGCAGCTCAACTATGGGGGGGGCGGATACGCAGTATTTT. It yields the protein CASSSTMGGADTQYF. Variable domain in full (rest from reference TRBV7-2 and TRBJ2-3): GAGVSQSPSNKVTEKGKDVELRCDPISGHTALYWYRQSLGQGLEFLIYFQGNSAPDKSGLPSDRFSAERTGGSVSTLTIQRTQQEDSAVYLCASSSTMGGADTQYFGPGTRLTVL.

The chain combines TRBV6-6 with TRBJ1-1; D might be TRBD1 (6 bases). V lost 4 bases to trimming and J lost 3 bases, with 15 bases between them. The CDR3 is 15 residues long. Germline CDR1 is MNHNY and CDR2 is SVGAGI (reference sequence). The CDR3 loop is CASSFRGGEYTEAFF. The DNA for the CDR3 is TGTGCCAGCAGTTTCCGAGGGGGGGAGTACACTGAAGCTTTCTTT.

The chain combines TRBV13 with TRBJ2-6; 12 nucleotides line up with TRBD1. Germline V lookup: CDR1 PRHDT, CDR2 FYEKMQ (reference sequence). CDR3 length equals 17 residues. The J segment lost 1 base and the V segment lost 4 bases, leaving 2 bases of the junction unmatched. CDR3 bases: TGTGCCAGCAGCTGGGGACAGGGGGCATCTGGGGCCAACGTCCTGACTTTC. Amino acid sequence: CASSWGQGASGANVLTF.

The rearrangement links TRBV4-3 to TRBJ2-3; possible D gene TRBD2, 6 bases. This CDR3 is 15 amino acids long. Germline lookup yields CDR1 LGHNA and CDR2 YSLEER. The ends were cut back, 5 bases at V and 0 bases at J, with 12 bases in the middle. CDR3 sequence reads: CASSALAASTDTQYF. CDR3 DNA sequence: TGCGCCAGCAGCGCGTTAGCGGCTAGCACAGATACGCAGTATTTT.

V and J are TRBV2 and TRBJ2-7, with D possibly matching TRBD2 (5 bases). CDR1 is SNHLY and CDR2 is FYNNEI in the germline V gene. V gave up 6 bases and J gave up 2 bases, with 17 bases separating them. The CDR3 has 15 residues. This CDR3 is CASSPEARMTYEQYF. CDR3 nucleotide sequence: TGTGCCAGCAGCCCGGAGGCCAGAATGACCTACGAGCAGTACTTC.

The CDR3 DNA reads as TGTGCCAGCAGCCTCCGACTGGGTAGCGATGAGCAGTTCTTC. It translates to CASSLRLGSDEQFF. This chain connects TRBV7-8 to TRBJ2-1, with a tentative D call TRBD2 (5 bases). Trimming pared 5 bases from V and 8 bases from J, leaving 16 bases between. This CDR3 comprises 14 residues. Germline V gene lookup returns CDR1 SGHVS and CDR2 FQNEAQ.

This clone was seen once. The chain recombines TRBV11-3 with TRBJ2-7; no clear D gene. V was clipped by 5 bases and J by 3 bases, with 14 bases between them. Per germline, CDR1 SGHNT and CDR2 YENEEA. The CDR3 spans 14 residues. CDR3 in amino acids: CASSNPPLGYEQYF. The CDR3, as DNA: TGTGCCAGCAGCAATCCCCCTCTGGGCTACGAGCAGTACTTC.

In the case of this clone: The same CDR3 arises from other DNA sequences in this sample as well. The chain uses TRBV4-1 and TRBJ1-1; D is unresolved. V was cut by 0 bases and J by 0 bases, with 5 bases left in between. The germline V gene encodes CDR1 MGHRA and CDR2 YSYEKL. The CDR3 covers 14 residues. CDR3 coding DNA: TGCGCCAGCAGCCAAGAAGGCCTGAACACTGAAGCTTTCTTT. This sequence encodes CASSQEGLNTEAFF.

The chain uses TRBV2 and TRBJ1-6; 11 bases fit TRBD1. V lost 3 bases and J lost 9; bases outside the gene matches: 7. The germline gives CDR1 SNHLY, CDR2 FYNNEI. The length of the CDR3 is 16 residues. CDR3 bases: TGTGCCAGCAGTGATCCCTCGGGACAGGGGGGTTCACCCCTCCACTTT. Its protein product is CASSDPSGQGGSPLHF.

The table lists this clone with a count of one. V is TRBV5-8 and J is TRBJ2-7; 8 nucleotides match TRBD2. The length of the CDR3 is 14 residues. V gave up 4 bases and J gave up 5 bases; unmatched junction bases: 8. The germline gives CDR1 SGHTS, CDR2 YDEGEE. CDR3 DNA: TGTGCCAGCAGCCTTGCCGGGAGGGTCGACGAGCAGTACTTC. Translated, it gives CASSLAGRVDEQYF.

V and J are TRBV27 and TRBJ1-2; D is perhaps TRBD1 (5 bases). CDR1 MNHEY and CDR2 SMNVEV come from the germline V gene (reference sequence). Between the trimmed V and J ends, which lost 0 bases and 6 bases, there was a span of 14 bases. This CDR3 is 15 amino acids long. CDR3 protein: CASSLSRGPVDGYTF. In DNA form, the CDR3 reads TGTGCCAGCAGTTTATCTCGGGGCCCGGTGGATGGCTACACCTTC.